This TCR beta chain came from a study of shared clonotypes between healthy human individuals. In germline, CDR1 is PRHDT, CDR2 FYEKMQ (reference sequence). V was shortened by 0 bases and J by 0 bases, with 12 bases between the two germline ends. CDR3 length: 16 residues. It was CD45RO-negative cells, positively selected for CCR7, that made up naive CD8 cells, with terminally differentiated effector memory CD45RA+ cells excluded. On this clone: The same CDR3 can be traced to other DNA sequences in this sample.

Sequencing used immunoSEQ multiplex PCR; TCRdb keeps in-frame clones, though not all of them. The sample includes roughly 2.1 million clones, under 95% of them seen just once. The sample was naive CD8+ T cells from PBMCs. The chain recombines TRBV13 with TRBJ2-7; no reliable D call. The receptor was isolated from a man younger than 35 in good health. Some clones in this sample may be carry-over from other donors' samples. The CDR3 reads CASSLGLEGSSYEQYF. The CDR3 coding sequence is TGTGCCAGCAGCTTAGGTCTCGAAGGTAGCTCCTACGAGCAGTACTTC.